One and the same sample provided the 9 T cell receptor beta chains below, sequenced in a study of neurological immune-mediated disorders. TCRdb re-analysed the 5' RACE reads in MiXCR, keeping a single row per CDR3 protein. Seen here are 15,000 to 20,000 distinct CDR3 sequences, roughly 29% observed once, and the top ten hold roughly 34%. Input material: PBMCs. The receptors shown here come from a man aged 45-60 years with HTLV-1-associated myelopathy (HAM/TSP).

The V gene is TRBV5-1, the J gene TRBJ1-2; D not certain. Germline assignment: CDR1 SGHRS and CDR2 YFSETQ. This CDR3 spans 13 amino acids. V lost 4 bases and J lost 2, with 9 bases in between. CDR3 DNA sequence: TGCGCCAGCAGCGAGAGCCGAAACTATGGCTACACCTTC. Protein sequence: CASSESRNYGYTF.

This rearrangement joins TRBV12-3 or TRBV12-4 to TRBJ2-4, with 7 bases fitting TRBD1. The CDR3 is 17 amino acids. V was pared by 1 base and J by 5 bases, with 11 bases of the junction left unmatched. In DNA, the CDR3 is TGTGCCAGCAGTTTAGGTCCTGCAGGGGGTATCGAAAACATTCAGTACTTC. Translation gives CASSLGPAGGIENIQYF.

The sample holds many counts of this clonotype. The J gene is TRBJ2-1, the V gene TRBV30, with D uncertain. The V end was cut by 1 base, the J end by 0 bases, with 10 bases between. The CDR3 loop spans 15 amino acids. CDR1 and CDR2 from the germline V gene are GTSNPN and SVGIG (reference sequence). The CDR3 region has the DNA TGTGCCTGGAGTGGGCTCTCGAGCTCCTACAATGAGCAGTTCTTC. Protein product: CAWSGLSSSYNEQFF.

The chain uses TRBV5-5 and TRBJ2-2; no firm D call. The CDR3 is 14 amino acids. Trimming took 4 bases from V and 5 from J, leaving 12 bases between them. Germline loops: CDR1 SGHKS, CDR2 YYEKEE (reference sequence). CDR3 loop: CASSPIFATGELFF. The CDR3 DNA sequence: TGTGCCAGCAGCCCAATATTCGCAACCGGGGAGCTGTTTTTT.

This clonotype showed up just a few times. The rearrangement uses TRBV18 and TRBJ2-2; D unclear. Germline CDR1 KGHSH, CDR2 LQKENI. V lost 0 bases and J lost 2, with 7 bases in between. The CDR3 sequence is 15 residues long. CDR3 bases: TGTGCCAGCTCACCACCGATTAGAAACACCGGGGAGCTGTTTTTT. Amino acid sequence: CASSPPIRNTGELFF. The full variable domain, with the rest looked up from reference TRBV18 and TRBJ2-2, is NAGVMQNPRHLVRRRGQEARLRCSPMKGHSHVYWYRQLPEEGLKFMVYLQKENIIDESGMPKERFSAEFPKEGPSILRIQQVVRGDSAAYFCASSPPIRNTGELFFGEGSRLTVL.

The rearrangement uses TRBV7-2 and TRBJ2-1; 9 nucleotides match TRBD2. The CDR3 runs 16 residues. Trimming at V came to 3 bases and at J to 0 bases, leaving 3 bases not matched to a gene. CDR1 is SGHTA, CDR2 FQGNSA, per germline. The CDR3 reads CASSFLAGSSYNEQFF. The CDR3, as DNA: TGTGCCAGCAGCTTTCTAGCGGGGAGCTCCTACAATGAGCAGTTCTTC.

This clonotype was seen repeatedly, ten times or more. V gene TRBV20-1 combines with J gene TRBJ2-7; 9 bases match TRBD2. Looked up from germline, CDR1 is DFQATT and CDR2 is SNEGSKA (reference sequence). The CDR3 runs 15 residues. V dropped 4 bases and J dropped 2; count of bases not matched to a gene: 9. This CDR3 is CSAIARGREPYEQYF. The CDR3 coding sequence is TGCAGTGCTATAGCCCGCGGGAGGGAACCCTACGAGCAGTACTTC.

This sequence joins TRBV28 and TRBJ1-2; D unresolved. The CDR3 spans 10 residues. CDR1 MDHEN and CDR2 SYDVKM come from the germline V gene. Trimming took off 4 bases at V and 8 bases at J, with 5 bases between the two ends. CDR3 region: CASSSEGYTF. As DNA, the CDR3 is TGTGCCAGCAGTTCAGAAGGCTACACCTTC.

V gene TRBV20-1 combines with J gene TRBJ2-7; the D gene is possibly TRBD2 (6 bases). This CDR3 spans 15 amino acids. The germline V gene has CDR1 DFQATT and CDR2 SNEGSKA (reference sequence). V was trimmed by 6 bases and J by 4 bases, leaving 22 bases between them. Here the CDR3 DNA reads TGCAGTGCACCCTTTCGGGGGAGGAGCAATTACGAGCAGTACTTC. This translates into CSAPFRGRSNYEQYF.